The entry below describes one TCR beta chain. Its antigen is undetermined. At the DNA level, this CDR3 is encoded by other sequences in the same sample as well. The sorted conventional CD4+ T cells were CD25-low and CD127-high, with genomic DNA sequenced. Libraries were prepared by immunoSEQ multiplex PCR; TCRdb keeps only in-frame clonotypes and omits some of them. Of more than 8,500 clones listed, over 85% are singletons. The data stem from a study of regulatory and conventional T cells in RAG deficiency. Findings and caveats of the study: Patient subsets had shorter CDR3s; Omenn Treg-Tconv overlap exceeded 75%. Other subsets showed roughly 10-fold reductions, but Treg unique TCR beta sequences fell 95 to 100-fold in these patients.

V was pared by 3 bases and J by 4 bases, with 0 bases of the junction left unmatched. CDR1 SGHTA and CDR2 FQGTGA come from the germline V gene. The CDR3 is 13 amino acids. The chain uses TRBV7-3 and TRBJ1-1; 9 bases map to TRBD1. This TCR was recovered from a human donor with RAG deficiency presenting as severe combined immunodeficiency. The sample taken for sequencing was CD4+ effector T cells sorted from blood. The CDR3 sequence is CASSLTGGTEAFF. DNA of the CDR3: TGTGCCAGCAGCTTGACAGGGGGCACTGAAGCTTTCTTT.